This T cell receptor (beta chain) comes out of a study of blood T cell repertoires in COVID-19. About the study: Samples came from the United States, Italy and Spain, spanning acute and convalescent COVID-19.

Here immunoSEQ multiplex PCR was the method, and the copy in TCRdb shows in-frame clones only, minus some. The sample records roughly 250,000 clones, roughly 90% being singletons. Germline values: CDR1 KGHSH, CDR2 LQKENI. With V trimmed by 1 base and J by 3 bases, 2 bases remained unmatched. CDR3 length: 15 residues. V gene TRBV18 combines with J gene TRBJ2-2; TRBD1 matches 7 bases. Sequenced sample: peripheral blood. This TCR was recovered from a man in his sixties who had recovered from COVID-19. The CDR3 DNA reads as TGTGCCAGCTCACCACAGGGGGCAGACACCGGGGAGCTGTTTTTT. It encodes CASSPQGADTGELFF.